The sequence of this TCR beta chain was determined in a study of blood T cell repertoires in COVID-19. The CDR3 totals 13 residues. The junction had 5 bases not matched to a gene; V was cut back by 5 bases and J by 4 bases. Germline CDR1 is SQVTM and CDR2 is ANQGSEA. Profiled with immunoSEQ multiplex PCR; TCRdb holds only in-frame clones, not every one. The sample lists about 400,000 clones; approximately 86% were seen once. The origin of this receptor is a woman between 40 and 50 years old with acute COVID-19. This chain connects TRBV29-1 to TRBJ2-7; 10 bases fit TRBD1. Sequenced input: PBMCs or T cells enriched from blood (not recorded which). This CDR3 reads CSVSGTGDYEQYF. CDR3 in DNA: TGCAGCGTTTCCGGGACAGGGGATTACGAGCAGTACTTC.